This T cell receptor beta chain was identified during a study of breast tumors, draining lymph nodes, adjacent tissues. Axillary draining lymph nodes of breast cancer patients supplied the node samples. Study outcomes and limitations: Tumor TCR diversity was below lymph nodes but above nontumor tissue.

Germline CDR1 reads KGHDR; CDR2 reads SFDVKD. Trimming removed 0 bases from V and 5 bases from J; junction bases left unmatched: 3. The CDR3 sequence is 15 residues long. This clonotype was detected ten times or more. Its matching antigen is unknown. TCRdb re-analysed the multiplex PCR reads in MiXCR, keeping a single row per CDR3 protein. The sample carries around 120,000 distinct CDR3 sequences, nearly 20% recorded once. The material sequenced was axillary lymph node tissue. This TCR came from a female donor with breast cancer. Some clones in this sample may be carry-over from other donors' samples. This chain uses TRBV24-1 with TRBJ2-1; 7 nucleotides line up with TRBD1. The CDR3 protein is CATSDLYRGDNEQFF. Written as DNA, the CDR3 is TGTGCCACCAGTGATTTGTACAGGGGAGACAATGAGCAGTTCTTC.